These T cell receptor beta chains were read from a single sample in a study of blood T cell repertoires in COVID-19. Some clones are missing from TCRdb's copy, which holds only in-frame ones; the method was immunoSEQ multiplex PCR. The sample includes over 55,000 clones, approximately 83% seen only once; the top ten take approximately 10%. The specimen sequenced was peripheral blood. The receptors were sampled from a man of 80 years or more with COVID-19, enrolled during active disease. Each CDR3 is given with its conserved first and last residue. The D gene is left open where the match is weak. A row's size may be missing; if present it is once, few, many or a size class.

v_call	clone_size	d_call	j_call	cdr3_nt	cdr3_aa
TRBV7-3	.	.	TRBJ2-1	TGTGCCAGCAGCCCCCTCGGGAGACCCTACAATGAGCAGTTCTTC	CASSPLGRPYNEQFF
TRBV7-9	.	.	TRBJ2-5	TGTGCCAGCAGCTTAGGTCAGTGGGAGACCCAGTACTTC	CASSLGQWETQYF
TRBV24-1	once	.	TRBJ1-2	TGTGCCACCAGTGACTCCGACTCTTCTAACTATGGCTACACCTTC	CATSDSDSSNYGYTF
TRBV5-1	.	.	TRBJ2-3	TGCGCCAGCAGCCCGGACAGAACCACAGATACGCAGTATTTT	CASSPDRTTDTQYF
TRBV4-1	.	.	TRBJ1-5	TGCGCCAGCAGCCAAGATCTGGGGGTTTACAGGGGCAATCAGCCCCAGCATTTT	CASSQDLGVYRGNQPQHF
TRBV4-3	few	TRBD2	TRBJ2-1	TGCGCCAGCAGCCAAGCAGAGGAAGCGGGAGCCTACAATGAGCAGTTCTTC	CASSQAEEAGAYNEQFF
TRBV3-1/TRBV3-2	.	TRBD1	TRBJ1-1	TGTGCCAGCAGCCAGGCCCCGGGACAGAGTGAAGCTTTCTTT	CASSQAPGQSEAFF
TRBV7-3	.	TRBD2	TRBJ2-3	TGTGCCAGCAGCAAACAGCGGGGGGGCCTCACAGATACGCAGTATTTT	CASSKQRGGLTDTQYF
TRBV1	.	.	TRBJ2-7	TGCACCAGCAGCCAAGGACTAGCGGCGACCTACTACGAGCAGTACTTC	CTSSQGLAATYYEQYF
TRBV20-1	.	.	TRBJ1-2	TGCAGTGCTAGTGAGCAGACTAACTATGGCTACACCTTC	CSASEQTNYGYTF
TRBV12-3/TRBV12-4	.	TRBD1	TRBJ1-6	TGTGCCAGCAGTTCCGAGACAGGGTCACCCCTCCACTTT	CASSSETGSPLHF
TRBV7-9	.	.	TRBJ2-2	TGTGCCAGCCTGGAGCAGATGAACACCGGGGAGCTGTTTTTT	CASLEQMNTGELFF